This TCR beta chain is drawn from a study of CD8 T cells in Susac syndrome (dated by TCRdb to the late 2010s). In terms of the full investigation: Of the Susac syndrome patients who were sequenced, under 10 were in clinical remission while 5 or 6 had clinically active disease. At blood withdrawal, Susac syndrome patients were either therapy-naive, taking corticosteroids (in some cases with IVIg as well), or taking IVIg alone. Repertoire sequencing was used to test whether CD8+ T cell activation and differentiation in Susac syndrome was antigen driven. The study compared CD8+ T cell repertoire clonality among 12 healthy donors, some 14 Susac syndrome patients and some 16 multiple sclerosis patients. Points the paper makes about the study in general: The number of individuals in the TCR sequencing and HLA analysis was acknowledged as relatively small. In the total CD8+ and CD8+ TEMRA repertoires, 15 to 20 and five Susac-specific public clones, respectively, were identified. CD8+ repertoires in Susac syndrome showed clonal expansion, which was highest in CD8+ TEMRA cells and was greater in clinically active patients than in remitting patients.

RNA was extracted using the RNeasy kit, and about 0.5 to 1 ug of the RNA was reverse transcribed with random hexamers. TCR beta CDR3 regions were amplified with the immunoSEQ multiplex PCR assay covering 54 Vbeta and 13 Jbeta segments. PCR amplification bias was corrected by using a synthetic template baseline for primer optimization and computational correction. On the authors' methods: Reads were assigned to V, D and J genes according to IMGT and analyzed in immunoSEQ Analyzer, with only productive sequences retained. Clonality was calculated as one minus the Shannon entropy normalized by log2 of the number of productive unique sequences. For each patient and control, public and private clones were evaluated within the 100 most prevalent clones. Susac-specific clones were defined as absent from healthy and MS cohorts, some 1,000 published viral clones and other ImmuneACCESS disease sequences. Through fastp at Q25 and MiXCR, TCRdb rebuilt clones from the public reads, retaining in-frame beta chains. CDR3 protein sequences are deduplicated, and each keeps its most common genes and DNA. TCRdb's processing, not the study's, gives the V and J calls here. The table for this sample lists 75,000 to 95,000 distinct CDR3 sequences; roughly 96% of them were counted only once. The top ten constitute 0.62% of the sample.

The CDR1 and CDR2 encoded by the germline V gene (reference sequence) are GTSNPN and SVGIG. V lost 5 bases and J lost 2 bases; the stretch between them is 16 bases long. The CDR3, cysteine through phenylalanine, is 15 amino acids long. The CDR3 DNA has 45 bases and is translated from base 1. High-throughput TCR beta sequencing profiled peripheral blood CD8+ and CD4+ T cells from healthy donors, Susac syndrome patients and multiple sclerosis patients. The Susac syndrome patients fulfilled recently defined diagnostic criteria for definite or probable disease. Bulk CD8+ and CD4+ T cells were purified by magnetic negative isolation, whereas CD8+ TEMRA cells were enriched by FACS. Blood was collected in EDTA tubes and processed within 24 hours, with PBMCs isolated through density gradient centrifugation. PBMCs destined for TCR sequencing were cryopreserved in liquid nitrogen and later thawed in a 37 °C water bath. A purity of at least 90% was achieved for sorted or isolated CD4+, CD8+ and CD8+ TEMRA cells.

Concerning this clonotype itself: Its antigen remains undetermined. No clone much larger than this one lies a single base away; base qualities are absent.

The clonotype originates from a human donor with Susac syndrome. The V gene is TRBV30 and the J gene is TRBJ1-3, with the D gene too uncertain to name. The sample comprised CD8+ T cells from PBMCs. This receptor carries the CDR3 CAWARRGSPGNTIYF. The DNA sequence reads TGTGCCTGGGCGCGACGGGGTTCACCTGGAAACACCATATATTTT.